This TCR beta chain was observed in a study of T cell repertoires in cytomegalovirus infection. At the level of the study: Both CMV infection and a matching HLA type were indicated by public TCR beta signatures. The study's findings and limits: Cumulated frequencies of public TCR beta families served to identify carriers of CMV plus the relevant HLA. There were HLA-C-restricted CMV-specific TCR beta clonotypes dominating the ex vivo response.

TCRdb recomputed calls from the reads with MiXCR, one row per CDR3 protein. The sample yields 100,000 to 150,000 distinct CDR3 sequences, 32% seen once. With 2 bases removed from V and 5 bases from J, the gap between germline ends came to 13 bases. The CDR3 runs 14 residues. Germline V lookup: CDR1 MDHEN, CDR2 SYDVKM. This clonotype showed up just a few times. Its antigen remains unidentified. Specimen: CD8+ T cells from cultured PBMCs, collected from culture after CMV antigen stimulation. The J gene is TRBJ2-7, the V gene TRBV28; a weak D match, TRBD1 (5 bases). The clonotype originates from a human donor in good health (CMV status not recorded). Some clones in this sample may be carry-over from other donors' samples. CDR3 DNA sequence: TGTGCCAGCAGTTTACACGCAGGGCAGGACGAGCAGTACTTC. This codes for CASSLHAGQDEQYF.